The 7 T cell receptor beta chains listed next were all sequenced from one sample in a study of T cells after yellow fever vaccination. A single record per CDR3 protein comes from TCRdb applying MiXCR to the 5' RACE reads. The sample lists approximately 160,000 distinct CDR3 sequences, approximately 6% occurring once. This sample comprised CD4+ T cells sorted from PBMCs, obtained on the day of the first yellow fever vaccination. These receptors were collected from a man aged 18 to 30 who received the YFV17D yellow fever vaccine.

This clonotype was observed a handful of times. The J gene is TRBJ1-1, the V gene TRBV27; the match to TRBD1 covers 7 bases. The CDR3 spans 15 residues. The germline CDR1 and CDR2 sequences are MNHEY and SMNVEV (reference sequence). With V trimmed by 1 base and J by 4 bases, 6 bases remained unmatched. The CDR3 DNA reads TGTGCCAGCAGTTTATTGGGACAGTCGGGCACTGAAGCTTTCTTT. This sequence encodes CASSLLGQSGTEAFF.

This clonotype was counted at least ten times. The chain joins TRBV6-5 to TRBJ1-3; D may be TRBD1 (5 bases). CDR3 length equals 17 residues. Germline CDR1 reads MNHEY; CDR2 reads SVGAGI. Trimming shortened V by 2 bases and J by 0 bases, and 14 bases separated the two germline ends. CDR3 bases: TGTGCCAGCAGTTACGACGTGCGGGGCCTCTCTGGAAACACCATATATTTT. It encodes CASSYDVRGLSGNTIYF.

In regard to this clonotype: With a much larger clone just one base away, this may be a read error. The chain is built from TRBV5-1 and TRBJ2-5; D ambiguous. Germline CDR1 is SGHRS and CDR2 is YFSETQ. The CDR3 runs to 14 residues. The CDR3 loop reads CASSSGLGRETLYF. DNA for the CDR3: TGCGCCAGCAGCTCCGGGCTCGGACGAGAGACCCTGTACTTC.

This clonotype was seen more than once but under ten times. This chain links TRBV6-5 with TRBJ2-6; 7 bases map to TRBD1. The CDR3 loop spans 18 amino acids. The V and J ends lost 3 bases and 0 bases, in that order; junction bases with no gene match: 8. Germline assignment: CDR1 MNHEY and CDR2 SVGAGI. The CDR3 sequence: CASSYRDSQFSGANVLTF. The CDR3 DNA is TGTGCCAGCAGTTATCGGGACAGCCAATTCTCTGGGGCCAACGTCCTGACTTTC.

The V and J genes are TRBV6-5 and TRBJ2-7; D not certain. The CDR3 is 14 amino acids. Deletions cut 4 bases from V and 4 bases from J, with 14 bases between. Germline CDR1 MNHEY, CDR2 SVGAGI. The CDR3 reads CASSSSPPEYEQYF. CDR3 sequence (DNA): TGTGCCAGCAGTTCCTCCCCCCCAGAATACGAGCAGTACTTC.

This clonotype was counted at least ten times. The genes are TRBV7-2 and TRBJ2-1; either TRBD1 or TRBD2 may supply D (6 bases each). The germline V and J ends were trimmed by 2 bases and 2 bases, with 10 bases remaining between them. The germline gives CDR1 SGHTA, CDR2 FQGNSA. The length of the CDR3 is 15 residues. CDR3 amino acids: CASSLRGAAYNEQFF. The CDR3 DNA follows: TGTGCCAGCAGCTTAAGGGGGGCCGCCTACAATGAGCAGTTCTTC.

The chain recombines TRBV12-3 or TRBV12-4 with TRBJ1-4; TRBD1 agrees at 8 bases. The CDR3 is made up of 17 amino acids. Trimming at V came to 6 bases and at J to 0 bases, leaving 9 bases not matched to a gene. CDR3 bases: TGTGCCAGCAGCCATGAACAGGGGGTTGCAACTAATGAAAAACTGTTTTTT. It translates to CASSHEQGVATNEKLFF.